The rows below give T cell receptor beta chains drawn from one sample of a study of preoperative IRX-2 immunotherapy in early breast cancer. The table came from immunoSEQ multiplex PCR; TCRdb's copy has only in-frame clones and leaves some out. The sample has about 42,000 clones, about 72% seen once; the top ten hold 1% to 1.5%. The input for sequencing was tumor tissue, taken after IRX-2 immunotherapy. The receptor set was obtained from a human donor with breast cancer. Each CDR3 is given with its conserved first and last residue.

V	J	CDR3
TRBV6-8	TRBJ1-4	CAISPGQGPTNEKLFF
TRBV11-3	TRBJ2-7	CASSQTSGGSYEQYF
TRBV6-8	TRBJ2-3	CASSRRTTHVTDTQYF
TRBV29-1	TRBJ2-2	CSVERGRDTGELFF
TRBV29-1	TRBJ1-4	CSVAGTTNEKLFF
TRBV19	TRBJ1-5	CASSIRGRQPQHF
TRBV10-2	TRBJ2-7	CASSEGQSYEQYF
TRBV7-7	TRBJ1-5	CASTQGGSRNQPQHF
TRBV7-1	TRBJ2-3	CASSHDPQRGRTDTQYF
TRBV10-2	TRBJ2-5	CASMGQGAKTQYF
TRBV19	TRBJ1-5	CASVDRSNQPQHF
TRBV5-1	TRBJ2-7	CASRELAGGSGYEQYF
TRBV18	TRBJ1-2	CASSPETGGGYGYTF
TRBV18	TRBJ1-1	CASSPIQGARGNTEAFF
TRBV11-3	TRBJ1-4	CASSLGRTTNEKLFF
TRBV28	TRBJ1-5	CASGEGSQPQHF
TRBV18	TRBJ1-5	CASSLDQGSNQPQHF
TRBV19	TRBJ1-1	CASSIRTGAGFEAFF
TRBV10-3	TRBJ1-1	CAISEPRRTEAFF
TRBV29-1	TRBJ1-5	CSVRSRDNQPQHF
TRBV30	TRBJ2-1	CARSGTSGSEQFF
TRBV28	TRBJ2-7	CASITAGGGYEQYF
TRBV19	TRBJ1-4	CASSPEPRVWDELFF
TRBV11-1	TRBJ2-3	CASSLRGSTDTQYF
TRBV15	TRBJ1-1	CVTSRDLGGDTEAFF
TRBV6-8	TRBJ1-1	CASSPEGAGSEAFF
TRBV19	TRBJ1-1	CASSPRGTQAFF
TRBV29-1	TRBJ2-7	CSVEDDSSYEQYF
TRBV7-6	TRBJ2-1	CARSWGPGKDNEQFF
TRBV5-1	TRBJ1-5	CASSLGPGQGRPQHF
TRBV19	TRBJ1-5	CASIGGTNQPQHF
TRBV11-3	TRBJ2-3	CASSQVKALTDTQYF
TRBV6-8	TRBJ1-1	CASGSRLNTEAFF
TRBV5-1	TRBJ1-3	CASSLGASGNTIYF
TRBV11-3	TRBJ2-5	CASSSGKRGGETQYF
TRBV5-1	TRBJ2-1	CASSLVSTPGGVVYNEQFF
TRBV2	TRBJ2-7	CASSARLAAYEQYF
TRBV7-6	TRBJ2-3	CASSGSGGSTDTQYF
TRBV19	TRBJ2-7	CASSTPGTGGWEQYF
TRBV5-1	TRBJ2-3	CASTPRGEGTDTQYF
TRBV5-1	TRBJ2-1	CASSPRASGGVGVANEQFF
TRBV6-8	TRBJ1-2	CAISLQGNGYTF
TRBV7-2	TRBJ1-1	CASSSQGNTEAFF
TRBV28	TRBJ2-1	CASRDLQGMKGNNEQFF